Below, 9 T cell receptor beta chains from the same sample are listed, as sequenced in a study of regulatory T cells in long-lasting Graves disease. Time point specified: persistent/refractory GD, antithyroid drugs over 5 years with positive TRAb. Isolated PBMC RNA provided the starting material for the TCR library. Relying on iRepertoire HTBI primers and Arm-PCR of CDR3 regions, the team built TCR beta libraries. TCRdb itself ran the multiplex PCR reads through MiXCR, one entry per CDR3 protein. The sample gives 450,000 or so distinct CDR3 sequences, 22% of which show up once; under 15% is in the top ten. The sample in question was peripheral blood mononuclear cells (PBMCs), obtained when the disease was refractory, from a patient treated with antithyroid drugs. The receptors come from a female donor with Graves disease.

This clonotype was counted at least ten times. This rearrangement joins TRBV2 to TRBJ2-7, with D unclear. From germline, CDR1 is SNHLY and CDR2 FYNNEI. Trimming cost V 7 bases and J 2 bases, with 12 bases left between them. The CDR3 extends over 13 amino acids. The CDR3 is CASNSDRAYEQYF. Written as DNA, the CDR3 is TGTGCCAGCAACTCGGACCGAGCCTACGAGCAGTACTTC.

This sequence joins TRBV20-1 and TRBJ1-3, with D unclear. The CDR3 has 14 residues. V dropped 1 base and J dropped 1 base, with 8 bases sitting between them. Looked up from germline, CDR1 is DFQATT and CDR2 is SNEGSKA (reference sequence). The DNA of the CDR3 is TGCAGTGCTAGAGGACCAGTATCTGGAAACACCATATATTTT. It translates to CSARGPVSGNTIYF.

The V and J genes are TRBV7-2 and TRBJ1-6, with D possibly TRBD1 on 5 matching bases. Germline V gene sequence: CDR1 SGHTA, CDR2 FQGNSA. This CDR3 region has 16 residues. Deletions cut 1 base from V and 6 bases from J, with 13 bases between. This CDR3 is CASSLGSTGGNSPLHF. The CDR3 nucleotides are TGTGCCAGCAGCTTAGGATCAACGGGGGGTAATTCACCCCTCCACTTT.

This CDR3 reads CASSKGQVANTQYF. CDR3 nucleotide sequence: TGTGCCAGTAGTAAGGGACAGGTCGCAAATACGCAGTATTTT. The chain couples TRBV19 to TRBJ2-3, with TRBD1 identical over 8 bases. Germline V CDR1 and CDR2: LNHDA, SQIVND (reference sequence). The CDR3 is made up of 14 amino acids. V lost 4 bases to trimming and J lost 7 bases; unmatched junction nucleotides: 7.

This clonotype has at least ten counts. The chain couples TRBV12-3 or TRBV12-4 to TRBJ2-7; unclear D gene. Trimming removed 3 bases from V and 4 bases from J, with 10 bases in between. The CDR3 totals 13 residues. The CDR3 spells CASSLKLEYEQYF. The CDR3 DNA is TGTGCCAGCAGTTTGAAGCTAGAGTACGAGCAGTACTTC.

As to this clonotype: This likely reflects a read error, since a far larger clone is one base away. The V gene is TRBV6-9, the J gene TRBJ1-2; unclear D gene. The V gene's germline CDR1 is MNHGY and CDR2 SVAAGI. This CDR3 contains 13 residues. CDR3 sequence: CASSSETSYGHTF. CDR3 nucleotide sequence: TGTGCCAGCAGTTCCGAGACTTCCTATGGCCACACCTTC.

This clonotype was counted only a few times. The V and J genes are TRBV6-1 and TRBJ2-4, with 10 bases aligning to TRBD1. Germline V lookup: CDR1 MNHNS, CDR2 SASEGT. J lost 1 base, V lost 6 bases, and 3 bases had no gene match. This CDR3 comprises 15 residues. CDR3 amino acids: CASSTGQGAKNIQYF. CDR3 nucleotide sequence: TGTGCCAGCAGCACGGGACAGGGGGCCAAAAACATTCAGTACTTC.

In its sample, this clonotype was seen a few times. The chain combines TRBV29-1 with TRBJ2-3, with 8 nucleotides matching TRBD1. Germline values: CDR1 SQVTM, CDR2 ANQGSEA. The J segment lost 3 bases and the V segment lost 2 bases, leaving 7 bases of the junction unmatched. The CDR3 is made up of 15 amino acids. CDR3 residues: CSVEPSGGRTDTQYF. The CDR3 nucleotides read TGCAGCGTTGAACCTTCAGGGGGCAGAACAGATACGCAGTATTTT.

The sample holds many counts of this clonotype. This rearrangement joins TRBV11-2 to TRBJ1-2; 8 bases map to TRBD1. With 5 bases clipped from V and 4 bases from J, the junction kept 12 bases outside the gene matches. Germline V gene lookup returns CDR1 SGHAT and CDR2 FQNNGV. CDR3 size: 16 residues. The CDR3 DNA sequence: TGTGCCAGCAGCCCTATGACAGGGGTCCTGTTCTATGGCTACACCTTC. Translating gives CASSPMTGVLFYGYTF. Complete variable domain (other parts from reference TRBV11-2 and TRBJ1-2): EAGVAQSPRYKIIEKRQSVAFWCNPISGHATLYWYQQILGQGPKLLIQFQNNGVVDDSQLPKDRFSAERLKGVDSTLKIQPAKLEDSAVYLCASSPMTGVLFYGYTFGSGTRLTVV.